This T cell receptor beta chain emerged from a study of blood T cells in healthy people across ages. Only a few counts were recorded for this clonotype. The germline V gene has CDR1 SGHVS and CDR2 FNYEAQ. The CDR3 extends over 15 amino acids. The germline V and J ends were trimmed by 6 bases and 5 bases, with 20 bases remaining between them. Using a J-beta primer mix together with a sample-barcoded 5' primer, a second PCR was run for roughly 7 to 12 cycles. TCRdb ran MiXCR on the 5' RACE reads and lists one entry per CDR3 protein. Altogether about 970,000 distinct CDR3 sequences are present, approximately 50% being singletons, with the ten largest covering about 22%.

Sequencing was done on a sample of blood. This TCR was sampled from a woman aged 55 to 70 in good health. This sequence joins TRBV7-6 and TRBJ2-7; D might be TRBD2 (6 bases). The CDR3 spells CASSREMGGINEQYF. The DNA for the CDR3 is TGTGCCAGCAGTCGAGAGATGGGGGGTATCAACGAGCAGTACTTC.